These 26 T cell receptor beta chains were all obtained from the same sample, sequenced in a study of regulatory T cells in long-lasting Graves disease. The authors built TCR beta libraries using iRepertoire HTBI primers and Arm-PCR of CDR3 regions. In TCRdb, the multiplex PCR reads were re-called with MiXCR into one record per CDR3 protein. The repertoire holds about 460,000 distinct CDR3 sequences, with about 15% as singletons. Stated time point: newly diagnosed GD, antithyroid drugs for less than 3 months. Construction of the TCR library relied on RNA isolated from PBMCs. The same data also contributed to another study, on T cells in Graves' hyperthyroidism and ophthalmopathy.

Sample: peripheral blood mononuclear cells (PBMCs), taken at new diagnosis, from a patient treated with antithyroid drugs. The receptors come from a woman between 50 and 59 years old with Graves disease.

With regard to this clonotype: Just one base apart from a much larger clone, this may be a read error. The chain links TRBV11-2 to TRBJ1-2; D possibly corresponds to TRBD1 (5 bases). This CDR3 comprises 15 residues. Germline loops: CDR1 SGHAT, CDR2 FQNNGV. Here the CDR3 reads CTSSSPARENYGYTF. The CDR3 nucleotides are TGTACCAGCAGTTCACCGGCCAGGGAGAACTATGGCTACACCTTC.

V and J are TRBV20-1 and TRBJ2-3; weak D call: TRBD2 (5 bases). The CDR3 has 14 residues. The germline gives CDR1 DFQATT, CDR2 SNEGSKA (reference sequence). Trimming cost V 4 bases and J 1 base, with 12 bases left between them. CDR3 coding DNA: TGCAGTGCTACTGTCAGCGGTGGCACAGATACGCAGTATTTT. Translated, it gives CSATVSGGTDTQYF.

This clonotype was detected ten times or more. The J gene is TRBJ1-1, the V gene TRBV6-5, with TRBD1 matching over 9 bases. J was trimmed by 4 bases and V by 2 bases; bases with no gene match: 5. The CDR3 is 15 amino acids. CDR1 is MNHEY and CDR2 is SVGAGI in the germline V gene. CDR3 in DNA: TGTGCCAGCAGTTACACCCAGGACAGGGGCACTGAAGCTTTCTTT. It codes for CASSYTQDRGTEAFF.

This clonotype was observed at least ten times. The chain carries TRBV20-1 and TRBJ2-7; 7 positions agree with TRBD1. Per germline, CDR1 DFQATT and CDR2 SNEGSKA (reference sequence). CDR3 length: 15 residues. Germline trimming cut 6 bases from V and 0 bases from J; bases unmatched to any gene: 11. This chain's CDR3 is CSAIDPDRSSYEQYF. DNA for the CDR3: TGCAGTGCCATCGACCCGGACAGGAGCTCCTACGAGCAGTACTTC.

This clonotype was seen at least ten times. This rearrangement joins TRBV6-2 or TRBV6-3 to TRBJ1-4; D ambiguous. The V gene's germline CDR1 is MNHEY and CDR2 SVGEGT. V was shortened by 4 bases and J by 6 bases, with 9 bases between the two germline ends. The CDR3 sequence is 13 residues long. The CDR3 loop reads CASSLFLDEKLFF. DNA of the CDR3: TGTGCCAGCAGTTTGTTCCTGGATGAAAAACTGTTTTTT.

The chain uses TRBV6-2 or TRBV6-3 and TRBJ2-7, with 12 bases matching TRBD2. The V segment lost 5 bases and the J segment 6 bases; nucleotides outside the gene matches: 11. The CDR3 is 16 residues long. CDR1 and CDR2 (germline): MNHEY, SVGEGT. This chain's CDR3 is CASSESLAGGPGEQYF. The CDR3 nucleotides read TGTGCCAGCAGTGAATCTCTAGCGGGAGGGCCTGGCGAGCAGTACTTC.

This clonotype came up a few times. This may stem from a read error, because a much larger clone lies one nucleotide away. The rearrangement uses TRBV12-3 or TRBV12-4 and TRBJ2-3; 10 bases are shared with TRBD2. The better agreement between TRBJ2-5 and the DNA end casts doubt on the J call. The CDR3 runs 17 residues. For the CDR3, the DNA is TGTGCCAGCAGTTTCGTTGTGCCTAGCGGGAGTGGTGAGAGCCAGTACTTC. Translating it yields CASSFVVPSGSGESQYF.

Many counts were recorded for this clonotype. The V call is TRBV2, the J call TRBJ2-7; 8 bases line up with TRBD2. Per germline, CDR1 SNHLY and CDR2 FYNNEI. The J segment lost 6 bases and the V segment lost 10 bases, leaving 11 bases of the junction unmatched. The CDR3 covers 13 residues. Written as DNA, the CDR3 is TGTGCCACTCAAAAGCGGGGGCGCAGCGAGCAGTACTTC. Encoded protein: CATQKRGRSEQYF.

This clonotype has a count of ten or more. At one end the junction does not follow the germline gene, possibly because of a read error. The rearrangement joins TRBV12-3 or TRBV12-4 to TRBJ2-7, with D perhaps matching TRBD1 or TRBD2 (5 bases each). The CDR3 extends over 17 amino acids. For the CDR3, the DNA is TGTGCCAGCAGACCGGCCCGGGGCGGCGGAAGCTCCTACGAACAGTACTTC. Translation: CASRPARGGGSSYEQYF.

The table lists this clonotype with a few counts. The J gene is TRBJ2-3, the V gene TRBV5-1; 8 positions agree with TRBD1. Trimming took 1 base from V and 6 from J; bases not matched to a gene: 10. The CDR3 extends over 16 amino acids. Germline lookup yields CDR1 SGHRS and CDR2 YFSETQ. The CDR3, as DNA: TGCGCCAGCAGCTTGTTAGGACAGGGTCTTTCGGATACGCAGTATTTT. Its translation is CASSLLGQGLSDTQYF.

The CDR3, as DNA: TGTGCCAGCAGTGGCGGGGCTTGGGGGAACACTGAAGCTTTCTTT. The encoded protein is CASSGGAWGNTEAFF. The chain recombines TRBV2 with TRBJ1-1; D perhaps matches TRBD1 (5 bases). Germline V gene sequence: CDR1 SNHLY, CDR2 FYNNEI. V was pared by 4 bases and J by 1 base, with 13 bases between. CDR3 size: 15 residues.

This clonotype was counted at least ten times. The V call is TRBV19, the J call TRBJ2-7; 9 nucleotides align to TRBD1. Germline CDR1 is LNHDA and CDR2 is SQIVND (reference sequence). This CDR3 is 14 amino acids long. J gave up 2 bases and V 1 base, and 0 bases lay outside the gene matches. CDR3 protein: CASSIGTGAYEQYF. CDR3 DNA sequence: TGTGCCAGTAGTATAGGGACAGGGGCCTACGAGCAGTACTTC.

This clonotype has at least ten counts. The rearrangement uses TRBV20-1 and TRBJ2-1; 7 bases agree with TRBD1. V trimming: 1 base; J trimming: 8 bases; junction bases outside the gene matches: 8. The CDR3 length is 14 residues. CDR1 and CDR2 (germline): DFQATT, SNEGSKA (reference sequence). The CDR3 here is CSARATRGGYEQFF. The CDR3 nucleotides are TGCAGTGCTAGAGCGACGAGAGGGGGCTATGAGCAGTTCTTC.

V gene TRBV20-1 combines with J gene TRBJ1-5, with D maybe TRBD1 (5 bases). In germline, CDR1 is DFQATT, CDR2 SNEGSKA (reference sequence). V was pared by 0 bases and J by 4 bases, with 13 bases between. The CDR3 consists of 15 residues. CDR3 coding DNA: TGCAGTGCTAGAGATCCGAGGGGTTGGAATCAGCCCCAGCATTTT. This sequence encodes CSARDPRGWNQPQHF.

This clonotype was seen repeatedly, ten times or more. The chain joins TRBV28 to TRBJ2-7; D remains ambiguous. CDR3 length equals 14 residues. Germline CDR1 MDHEN, CDR2 SYDVKM. V was shortened by 7 bases and J by 4 bases, with 17 bases between the two germline ends. The CDR3 protein is CASTQPNPTYEQYF. The CDR3 coding sequence is TGTGCCAGCACCCAACCCAACCCGACATACGAGCAGTACTTC.

Turning to this clonotype: A much larger clone differs from this one at a single base, so this may be a read error. The J gene is TRBJ2-5, the V gene TRBV5-5; 8 bases agree with TRBD2. This CDR3 region has 15 residues. Germline loops: CDR1 SGHKS, CDR2 YYEKEE (reference sequence). V was clipped by 1 base and J by 5 bases; unmatched bases: 7. The CDR3 region has the DNA TGTGCCAGCAGCTTGCGGTCGGGACTAGTGGAGACCCAGTACTTC. Translation gives CASSLRSGLVETQYF. Full variable domain (missing parts from reference TRBV5-5 and TRBJ2-5): DAGVTQSPTHLIKTRGQQVTLRCSPISGHKSVSWYQQVLGQGPQFIFQYYEKEERGRGNFPDRFSARQFPNYSSELNVNALLLGDSALYLCASSLRSGLVETQYFGPGTRLLVL.

This clonotype occurred many times. The chain joins TRBV28 to TRBJ1-1; D gene uncertain. Germline lookup yields CDR1 MDHEN and CDR2 SYDVKM. V lost 1 base and J lost 1, with 7 bases in between. The CDR3 sequence is 14 residues long. The CDR3 bases are TGTGCCAGCAGTTTATCGGGGAGGAACACTGAAGCTTTCTTT. Its protein is CASSLSGRNTEAFF. Together with reference TRBV28 and TRBJ1-1, the CDR3 gives the full variable domain: DVKVTQSSRYLVKRTGEKVFLECVQDMDHENMFWYRQDPGLGLRLIYFSYDVKMKEKGDIPEGYSVSREKKERFSLILESASTNQTSMYLCASSLSGRNTEAFFGQGTRLTVV.

The gene calls are TRBV29-1 and TRBJ1-1; D is uncertain. The germline gives CDR1 SQVTM, CDR2 ANQGSEA. The ends were cut back, 0 bases at V and 7 bases at J, with 9 bases in the middle. The length of the CDR3 is 12 residues. DNA of the CDR3: TGCAGCGTTGAAGATACACAGTTTGAAGCTTTCTTT. Translated: CSVEDTQFEAFF. Full variable domain (missing parts from reference TRBV29-1 and TRBJ1-1): SAVISQKPSRDICQRGTSLTIQCQVDSQVTMMFWYRQQPGQSLTLIATANQGSEATYESGFVIDKFPISRPNLTFSTLTVSNMSPEDSSIYLCSVEDTQFEAFFGQGTRLTVV.

This clonotype was counted many times. This chain joins TRBV5-6 and TRBJ2-3; D is ambiguous. From germline, CDR1 is SGHDT and CDR2 YYEEEE. V was cut by 1 base and J by 0 bases, with 12 bases left in between. The CDR3 contains 16 residues. In DNA, the CDR3 is TGTGCCAGCAGCTTGCGGAGTACCCCTAGCACAGATACGCAGTATTTT. Protein: CASSLRSTPSTDTQYF. Combining the CDR3 with reference TRBV5-6 and TRBJ2-3 gives the whole variable domain DAGVTQSPTHLIKTRGQQVTLRCSPKSGHDTVSWYQQALGQGPQFIFQYYEEEERQRGNFPDRFSGHQFPNYSSELNVNALLLGDSALYLCASSLRSTPSTDTQYFGPGTRLTVL.

The genes are TRBV6-2 or TRBV6-3 and TRBJ2-1, with D unclear. The J call may be mistaken, given a closer DNA end match to TRBJ2-3. The CDR3 has 13 residues. Germline CDR1 reads MNHEY; CDR2 reads SVGEGT. The CDR3 is CASSYISGDTQYF. CDR3 in DNA: TGTGCCAGCAGTTACATAAGTGGAGATACGCAGTATTTT.

This clonotype was counted at least ten times. V is TRBV7-2 and J is TRBJ2-3; 8 nucleotides align to TRBD1. The CDR3 is 16 residues long. The V and J ends lost 5 bases and 6 bases, in that order; junction bases with no gene match: 13. Germline V gene sequence: CDR1 SGHTA, CDR2 FQGNSA. CDR3 residues: CASSKARPDRGDTQYF. The DNA for the CDR3 is TGTGCCAGCAGCAAAGCCAGACCCGACAGGGGTGATACGCAGTATTTT.

Many counts were recorded for this clonotype. The J gene is TRBJ2-1, the V gene TRBV6-5; D is ambiguous. CDR1 and CDR2 (germline): MNHEY, SVGAGI. Trimming removed 2 bases from V and 8 bases from J, with 4 bases in between. CDR3 length: 11 amino acids. The CDR3 DNA reads TGTGCCAGCAGTTACGGGGATGAGCAGTTCTTC. This gives the protein CASSYGDEQFF.

This clonotype came up many times. The V call is TRBV28, the J call TRBJ1-2; the match to TRBD1 covers 11 bases. Germline values: CDR1 MDHEN, CDR2 SYDVKM. There are 15 residues in the CDR3. V lost 6 bases and J lost 8; bases outside the gene matches: 11. The CDR3 DNA follows: TGTGCCAGCAGCCCCGGGACAGGGGGTTTCAGGGGCTACACCTTC. Its translation is CASSPGTGGFRGYTF.

This clonotype was seen ten or more times. This chain joins TRBV10-3 and TRBJ2-2; weak D call: TRBD1 (5 bases). The ends were cut back, 2 bases at V and 0 bases at J, with 7 bases in the middle. The CDR3 extends over 15 amino acids. CDR1 and CDR2 (germline): ENHRY, SYGVKD. CDR3 nucleotides: TGTGCCATCAGTGAGGACAGCGCGAACACCGGGGAGCTGTTTTTT. This translates into CAISEDSANTGELFF.

The chain combines TRBV11-2 with TRBJ2-3; a weak D match, TRBD2 (6 bases). Germline values: CDR1 SGHAT, CDR2 FQNNGV. Trimming removed 6 bases at V and 0 bases at J, with 13 bases between. This CDR3 spans 15 amino acids. CDR3: CASRQTRLSTDTQYF. In nucleotides, the CDR3 is TGTGCCAGCAGACAGACTAGACTTAGCACAGATACGCAGTATTTT.

CDR3 sequence: CATTTSGGSYNEQFF. CDR3 in DNA: TGTGCTACTACGACTAGCGGGGGATCCTACAATGAGCAGTTCTTC. The rearrangement links TRBV11-2 to TRBJ2-1, with TRBD2 matching over 12 bases. Germline V CDR1 and CDR2: SGHAT, FQNNGV. This CDR3 comprises 15 residues.